This T cell receptor (beta chain) originates from a study of T cell responses to AZD1222 COVID-19 vaccine. There are 14 residues in the CDR3. The germline CDR1 and CDR2 sequences are SGHRS and YFSETQ. Trimming pared 2 bases from V and 4 bases from J, leaving 9 bases between. Data came from immunoSEQ multiplex PCR; TCRdb stores just in-frame clones and leaves some out. Here the sample spans 100,000 or so clones, 80% to 90% being singletons. Concerning this clone: The same CDR3 can be traced to other DNA sequences in this sample.

Here the sequenced sample was peripheral blood, taken on day 0 of MenACWY control vaccination. This TCR derives from an adult in good health. This rearrangement joins TRBV5-1 to TRBJ1-4; no clear D gene. CDR3 sequence reads: CASSLPGRNEKLFF. The CDR3 coding sequence is TGCGCCAGCAGCTTACCGGGCCGTAATGAAAAACTGTTTTTT. The full variable domain, in which reference TRBV5-1 and TRBJ1-4 provide the parts outside the CDR3, is KAGVTQTPRYLIKTRGQQVTLSCSPISGHRSVSWYQQTPGQGLQFLFEYFSETQRNKGNFPGRFSGRQFSNSRSEMNVSTLELGDSALYLCASSLPGRNEKLFFGSGTQLSVL.